The 25 T cell receptor beta chains presented below share a single source sample, sequenced in a study of blood T cell repertoires in COVID-19. Some clones are missing from TCRdb's copy, which holds only in-frame ones; the method was immunoSEQ multiplex PCR. The data contain approximately 75,000 clones, approximately 85% of them seen just once; the ten biggest clones take up approximately 4.8%. The sequencing input was peripheral blood. These receptors were collected from an elderly man with acute or convalescent COVID-19.

The count of this clone is one. The chain carries TRBV5-8 and TRBJ2-7; TRBD1 agrees at 8 bases. The CDR3 loop spans 14 amino acids. The V and J ends lost 1 base and 5 bases, in that order; junction bases with no gene match: 5. CDR1 SGHTS and CDR2 YDEGEE come from the germline V gene. For the CDR3, the DNA is TGTGCCAGCAGCTTGACGGACAGGGCCCACGAGCAGTACTTC. It specifies CASSLTDRAHEQYF.

This clone was picked up one time. This chain uses TRBV7-2 with TRBJ2-5; 11 positions match TRBD2. This CDR3 region has 15 residues. The germline CDR1 and CDR2 sequences are SGHTA and FQGNSA. Trimming at V came to 3 bases and at J to 5 bases, leaving 5 bases not matched to a gene. The CDR3 is CASSFSGRAGETQYF. In DNA form, the CDR3 reads TGTGCCAGCAGCTTTAGCGGGAGGGCGGGGGAGACCCAGTACTTC. Full variable domain (missing parts from reference TRBV7-2 and TRBJ2-5): GAGVSQSPSNKVTEKGKDVELRCDPISGHTALYWYRQSLGQGLEFLIYFQGNSAPDKSGLPSDRFSAERTGGSVSTLTIQRTQQEDSAVYLCASSFSGRAGETQYFGPGTRLLVL.

This clone has just one count. The chain has TRBV19 and TRBJ1-3; D is uncertain. The length of the CDR3 is 15 residues. Germline lookup yields CDR1 LNHDA and CDR2 SQIVND (reference sequence). Trimming shortened V by 3 bases and J by 0 bases, and 9 bases separated the two germline ends. CDR3 DNA: TGTGCCAGTAGTATCTCTATCCTCTCTGGAAACACCATATATTTT. Amino acids: CASSISILSGNTIYF.

The chain has TRBV10-3 and TRBJ2-1, with TRBD2 identical over 7 bases. Germline CDR1 and CDR2: ENHRY and SYGVKD. The V gene end was trimmed by 5 bases and the J gene end by 5 bases; junction bases not matched to a gene: 12. The CDR3 covers 16 residues. The chain's CDR3 is CAISPSGDRPNNEQFF. As DNA, the CDR3 is TGTGCCATCAGTCCGAGCGGGGACCGCCCAAACAATGAGCAGTTCTTC.

The gene calls are TRBV5-4 and TRBJ2-1; 8 bases are shared with TRBD1. This CDR3 contains 14 residues. V trimming: 7 bases; J trimming: 6 bases; junction bases outside the gene matches: 9. Germline CDR1 is SGHNT and CDR2 is YYREEE (reference sequence). CDR3 DNA sequence: TGTGCCAGCTTCGGGCAGGGGGCAGGCAATGAGCAGTTCTTC. This translates into CASFGQGAGNEQFF.

V is TRBV5-1 and J is TRBJ1-1, with D tentatively TRBD1 (5 bases). With 2 bases removed from V and 3 bases from J, the gap between germline ends came to 11 bases. This CDR3 spans 14 amino acids. The germline gives CDR1 SGHRS, CDR2 YFSETQ. CDR3: CASSLGSGDTEAFF. CDR3 in DNA: TGCGCCAGCAGCTTAGGGTCGGGGGACACTGAAGCTTTCTTT.

This chain joins TRBV7-2 and TRBJ2-3, with D uncertain. Germline loops: CDR1 SGHTA, CDR2 FQGNSA. The CDR3 extends over 13 amino acids. V gave up 4 bases and J gave up 6 bases, with 11 bases separating them. This chain's CDR3 is CASSSIGLDTQYF. CDR3 coding DNA: TGTGCCAGCAGCTCCATTGGCTTGGATACGCAGTATTTT.

The CDR3 sequence is CASSITGGSYEQYF. The CDR3 DNA sequence: TGTGCCAGTAGTATAACAGGGGGCTCCTACGAGCAGTACTTC. V is TRBV19 and J is TRBJ2-7; 8 nucleotides line up with TRBD1. The V and J ends lost 2 bases and 0 bases, in that order; junction bases with no gene match: 0. Germline V gene sequence: CDR1 LNHDA, CDR2 SQIVND (reference sequence). The CDR3 loop spans 14 amino acids.

This clone was detected only once. The chain couples TRBV6-2 or TRBV6-3 to TRBJ2-1; the match to TRBD2 covers 10 bases. The V segment lost 4 bases and the J segment 3 bases; nucleotides outside the gene matches: 9. The germline gives CDR1 MNHEY, CDR2 SVGEGT. The CDR3 contains 17 residues. The CDR3 loop is CASSSRAGGSIYNEQFF. CDR3 DNA sequence: TGTGCCAGCAGTTCCCGAGCGGGAGGGTCAATCTACAATGAGCAGTTCTTC.

V usage is TRBV7-9 and J usage is TRBJ2-1, with D unresolved. The CDR3 is made up of 13 amino acids. In germline, CDR1 is SEHNR, CDR2 FQNEAQ (reference sequence). The germline V and J ends were trimmed by 6 bases and 0 bases, with 6 bases remaining between them. Written as DNA, the CDR3 is TGTGCCAGCAGGCCGAGCTCCTACAATGAGCAGTTCTTC. It translates to CASRPSSYNEQFF.

The CDR3 region has the DNA TGTGCCAGCAGCCTAAGGGGGGGGCGGAAAGAGACCCAGTACTTC. It codes for CASSLRGGRKETQYF. The rearrangement uses TRBV3-1 (or the pseudogene TRBV3-2) and TRBJ2-5; tentatively, D is TRBD2 (7 bases). Germline CDR1 is LGHDT and CDR2 is YNNKEL (reference sequence). The CDR3 has 15 residues. Trimming removed 4 bases from V and 3 bases from J, with 15 bases in between.

V gene TRBV19 combines with J gene TRBJ2-7, with 11 bases lining up with TRBD1. The CDR3 consists of 16 residues. From germline, CDR1 is LNHDA and CDR2 SQIVND (reference sequence). V shed 5 bases, J shed 7 bases, and the junction held 13 bases outside the gene matches. CDR3: CASSLDTPGQGVEQYF. The CDR3 DNA sequence: TGTGCCAGTAGTCTTGATACTCCGGGACAGGGGGTAGAGCAGTACTTC.

This clone has just one count. CDR3 in DNA: TGTGCCAGCAGAAAGACAGGGGGGATGAACACTGAAGCTTTCTTT. This sequence encodes CASRKTGGMNTEAFF. The rearrangement links TRBV6-5 to TRBJ1-1; 9 bases line up with TRBD1. Germline assignment: CDR1 MNHEY and CDR2 SVGAGI. CDR3 length: 15 amino acids. V was pared by 6 bases and J by 0 bases, with 5 bases of the junction left unmatched.

This clone was detected once. The rearrangement links TRBV6-2 or TRBV6-3 to TRBJ1-4; 9 bases align to TRBD1. The CDR3 extends over 14 amino acids. Germline CDR1 is MNHEY and CDR2 is SVGEGT. V was pared by 6 bases and J by 7 bases, with 6 bases of the junction left unmatched. The CDR3 DNA is TGTGCCAGCAGCCCGGGACAGGGAGTTGAAAAACTGTTTTTT. Protein sequence: CASSPGQGVEKLFF.

The chain links TRBV7-6 to TRBJ2-3, with D possibly being TRBD2 (5 bases). The V end was cut by 2 bases, the J end by 0 bases, with 15 bases between. From germline, CDR1 is SGHVS and CDR2 FNYEAQ. The CDR3 runs 17 residues. The CDR3 coding sequence is TGTGCCAGCAGCTTATCCTCGACGGGGAGTAGCACAGATACGCAGTATTTT. Translated, it gives CASSLSSTGSSTDTQYF.

Here the CDR3 reads CASSPLVAGVNQPQHF. Written as DNA, the CDR3 is TGTGCCAGCTCACCCCTTGTGGCAGGGGTAAATCAGCCCCAGCATTTT. This rearrangement joins TRBV18 to TRBJ1-5; D is perhaps TRBD1 (6 bases). This CDR3 region has 16 residues. Trimming took 3 bases from V and 4 from J, leaving 16 bases between them. Per the germline V gene, CDR1 is KGHSH and CDR2 is LQKENI.

The chain links TRBV10-3 to TRBJ2-7, with D perhaps TRBD1 (6 bases). Germline assignment: CDR1 ENHRY and CDR2 SYGVKD. The CDR3 covers 15 residues. Deletions cut 0 bases from V and 2 bases from J, with 11 bases between. This CDR3 reads CAISESTGLTYEQYF. The CDR3 region has the DNA TGTGCCATCAGTGAGTCGACAGGCCTAACCTACGAGCAGTACTTC.

The V and J genes are TRBV19 and TRBJ1-5; the D gene is possibly TRBD1 (6 bases). V lost 5 bases, J lost 1 base, and 15 bases lay in between. The CDR3 extends over 16 amino acids. Germline CDR1 LNHDA, CDR2 SQIVND (reference sequence). Here the CDR3 DNA reads TGTGCCAGTAGTCTTCGGGTGGGGGCCAGCAATCAGCCCCAGCATTTT. Protein sequence: CASSLRVGASNQPQHF.

The rearrangement links TRBV5-1 to TRBJ1-4; possibly TRBD1 for D (5 bases). The CDR3 runs to 16 residues. V shed 4 bases and J shed 3 bases, with 16 bases lying between them. From germline, CDR1 is SGHRS and CDR2 YFSETQ. CDR3 region: CASSPRGAGPNEKLFF. The CDR3 coding sequence is TGCGCCAGCAGCCCCCGCGGGGCTGGACCTAATGAAAAACTGTTTTTT.

The chain links TRBV24-1 to TRBJ1-6; D is unclear. The CDR3 length is 14 residues. Deletions cut 4 bases from V and 6 bases from J, with 9 bases between. Germline V CDR1 and CDR2: KGHDR, SFDVKD. Here the CDR3 reads CATSDSGSNSPLHF. Written as DNA, the CDR3 is TGTGCCACCAGTGACTCGGGATCTAATTCACCCCTCCACTTT.

V and J are TRBV2 and TRBJ2-5, with 9 bases matching TRBD2. CDR3 length: 15 residues. The V gene's germline CDR1 is SNHLY and CDR2 FYNNEI. V gave up 7 bases and J gave up 5 bases; unmatched junction bases: 11. The CDR3, as DNA: TGTGCCAGCACCACCGGGCTAGCGGGGACTGAGACCCAGTACTTC. As protein: CASTTGLAGTETQYF. The full variable domain, with the rest looked up from reference TRBV2 and TRBJ2-5, is EPEVTQTPSHQVTQMGQEVILRCVPISNHLYFYWYRQILGQKVEFLVSFYNNEISEKSEIFDDQFSVERPDGSNFTLKIRSTKLEDSAMYFCASTTGLAGTETQYFGPGTRLLVL.

This sequence joins TRBV6-5 and TRBJ1-1, with D perhaps matching TRBD1 (5 bases). V lost 8 bases and J lost 4, with 11 bases in between. The CDR3 is made up of 12 amino acids. The germline V gene encodes CDR1 MNHEY and CDR2 SVGAGI. The CDR3 spells CASSQGGTEAFF. For the CDR3, the DNA is TGTGCCAGCTCTCAGGGCGGCACTGAAGCTTTCTTT.

The chain employs TRBV7-2 and TRBJ2-7; no definite D call. V lost 2 bases, J lost 6 bases, and 11 bases lay in between. Germline CDR1 and CDR2: SGHTA and FQGNSA. CDR3 length: 13 amino acids. The CDR3 protein is CASSLSAPGEQYF. The CDR3 bases are TGTGCCAGCAGCTTATCGGCCCCGGGCGAGCAGTACTTC. Supplemented by reference TRBV7-2 and TRBJ2-7, the full variable domain reads GAGVSQSPSNKVTEKGKDVELRCDPISGHTALYWYRQSLGQGLEFLIYFQGNSAPDKSGLPSDRFSAERTGGSVSTLTIQRTQQEDSAVYLCASSLSAPGEQYFGPGTRLTVT.

The V call is TRBV19, the J call TRBJ2-6; a possible D gene is TRBD1 (6 bases). Germline V gives CDR1 LNHDA, CDR2 SQIVND (reference sequence). With 0 bases removed from V and 0 bases from J, the gap between germline ends came to 6 bases. The CDR3 spans 16 residues. The CDR3 DNA reads as TGTGCCAGTAGTATAGAGGGGGCCTCTGGGGCCAACGTCCTGACTTTC. Its translation is CASSIEGASGANVLTF.

The rearrangement joins TRBV6-5 to TRBJ1-1, with 7 bases lining up with TRBD1. The germline V gene has CDR1 MNHEY and CDR2 SVGAGI. J was trimmed by 6 bases and V by 2 bases; bases with no gene match: 9. This CDR3 comprises 15 residues. CDR3 in amino acids: CASSYVQGVSAEAFF. The CDR3 DNA follows: TGTGCCAGCAGTTACGTGCAGGGGGTGAGCGCTGAAGCTTTCTTT.